These 23 T cell receptor beta chains were all obtained from the same sample, sequenced in a study of cytomegalovirus exposure and HLA in healthy donors. The primer mix had 60 Vbeta and 13 Jbeta primers. Method: immunoSEQ multiplex PCR; TCRdb's copy keeps in-frame clones and lacks some. The sample has approximately 190,000 clones; around 83% are singletons. The sequencing sample was made of PBMCs. Source of these receptors: a man aged 35-49 years in good health and CMV-seropositive.

This clone was seen once. DNA of the CDR3: TGTGCCAGCAACCACTATCCTCCTACCTCCTACAATGAGCAGTTCTTC. Amino acid sequence: CASNHYPPTSYNEQFF. The gene calls are TRBV27 and TRBJ2-1; D not resolved. This CDR3 has 16 residues. CDR1 MNHEY and CDR2 SMNVEV come from the germline V gene (reference sequence). The V gene lost 7 bases and the J gene lost 0 bases, with 16 bases spanning the gap.

This clone was recorded a few times. This chain uses TRBV29-1 with TRBJ2-7, with D maybe TRBD1 (6 bases). The CDR3 covers 14 residues. The germline V gene has CDR1 SQVTM and CDR2 ANQGSEA. Trimming removed 2 bases at V and 0 bases at J, with 11 bases between. This chain's CDR3 is CSVEFPDSSYEQYF. CDR3 in DNA: TGCAGCGTTGAATTCCCGGACAGCTCCTACGAGCAGTACTTC.

This clone has more than one count but fewer than ten. This same CDR3 is encoded by further DNA sequences in the sample. The chain joins TRBV5-1 to TRBJ1-5, with D perhaps TRBD1 (5 bases). CDR1 is SGHRS and CDR2 is YFSETQ in the germline V gene. The CDR3 sequence is 13 residues long. V was shortened by 2 bases and J by 5 bases, with 8 bases between the two germline ends. The CDR3 loop is CASSFTGDQPQHF. The CDR3 region has the DNA TGCGCCAGCAGCTTTACGGGGGATCAGCCCCAGCATTTT.

A single count supports this clone. The J gene is TRBJ1-3, the V gene TRBV30; no clear D gene. Germline CDR1 is GTSNPN and CDR2 is SVGIG (reference sequence). This CDR3 has 13 residues. With 4 bases removed from V and 0 bases from J, the gap between germline ends came to 7 bases. The CDR3 DNA follows: TGTGCCTGGAACACGAACTCTGGAAACACCATATATTTT. It yields the protein CAWNTNSGNTIYF.

This chain connects TRBV4-3 to TRBJ1-2; 10 bases are a match to TRBD1. Looked up from germline, CDR1 is LGHNA and CDR2 is YSLEER. With V trimmed by 3 bases and J by 8 bases, 12 bases remained unmatched. There are 16 residues in the CDR3. The CDR3 loop reads CASSQPRDRGWGGYTF. The CDR3 bases are TGCGCCAGCAGCCAGCCCCGGGACAGGGGATGGGGGGGCTACACCTTC.

This clone was counted a few times. The chain couples TRBV21-1 to TRBJ2-1; TRBD2 reflects the table's D call only, with no check against the DNA. TRBV21-1 is a recognized pseudogene. This CDR3 region has 16 residues. The CDR3 loop is CASSKRPEREGDEQFF. CDR3 nucleotide sequence: TGTGCCAGCAGCAAAAGGCCTGAGCGGGAGGGGGATGAGCAGTTCTTC.

The chain employs TRBV6-5 and TRBJ2-2, with TRBD1 identical over 7 bases. The junction had 1 base not matched to a gene; V was cut back by 2 bases and J by 13 bases. This CDR3 contains 11 residues. CDR1 and CDR2 (germline): MNHEY, SVGAGI. CDR3 amino acids: CASSYGDRLFF. CDR3 bases: TGTGCCAGCAGTTACGGGGACAGGCTGTTTTTT.

J is TRBJ1-1 and V is TRBV6-1, with D possibly TRBD1 on 6 matching bases. CDR1 and CDR2 (germline): MNHNS, SASEGT. CDR3 length: 13 amino acids. V shed 10 bases and J shed 5 bases, with 17 bases lying between them. The CDR3, as DNA: TGTGCCACCTTAGAAGGGGGGGAGACTGAAGCTTTCTTT. Amino acids: CATLEGGETEAFF.

This chain joins TRBV18 and TRBJ1-2, with 9 bases identical to TRBD1. The V gene's germline CDR1 is KGHSH and CDR2 LQKENI. This CDR3 contains 14 residues. With V trimmed by 2 bases and J by 4 bases, 2 bases remained unmatched. In nucleotides, the CDR3 is TGTGCCAGCTCACCAGGGACAGGGCTCTATGGCTACACCTTC. This translates into CASSPGTGLYGYTF.

The chain uses TRBV5-1 and TRBJ1-1; D might be TRBD1 (5 bases). V shed 0 bases and J shed 5 bases, with 14 bases lying between them. In germline, CDR1 is SGHRS, CDR2 YFSETQ. The CDR3 extends over 15 amino acids. CDR3 DNA sequence: TGCGCCAGCAGCTTGGCCCCGTTGGGGGGGACTGAAGCTTTCTTT. It codes for CASSLAPLGGTEAFF. Together with reference TRBV5-1 and TRBJ1-1, the CDR3 gives the full variable domain: KAGVTQTPRYLIKTRGQQVTLSCSPISGHRSVSWYQQTPGQGLQFLFEYFSETQRNKGNFPGRFSGRQFSNSRSEMNVSTLELGDSALYLCASSLAPLGGTEAFFGQGTRLTVV.

This CDR3 is CASSEGTGWMNTEAFF. CDR3 nucleotide sequence: TGTGCCAGCAGTGAAGGGACAGGGTGGATGAACACTGAAGCTTTCTTT. The V gene is TRBV6-1, the J gene TRBJ1-1; 8 bases align to TRBD1. The CDR3 sequence is 16 residues long. Trimming cost V 1 base and J 0 bases; bases outside gene matches: 4. Germline V CDR1 and CDR2: MNHNS, SASEGT.

This clone was counted only a few times. V and J are TRBV5-4 and TRBJ1-1; D is unclear. Germline CDR1 is SGHNT and CDR2 is YYREEE (reference sequence). The CDR3 is made up of 15 amino acids. The V and J ends lost 3 bases and 2 bases respectively, with 14 bases between them. The DNA of the CDR3 is TGTGCCAGCAGCTCCCCGACAAGGAAAAACACTGAAGCTTTCTTT. Protein product: CASSSPTRKNTEAFF.

The V and J genes are TRBV19 and TRBJ2-7; possibly TRBD1 for D (5 bases). V was shortened by 9 bases and J by 3 bases, with 12 bases between the two germline ends. Germline CDR1 is LNHDA and CDR2 is SQIVND (reference sequence). The CDR3 runs 12 residues. The CDR3 loop reads CASSPTDYEQYF. As DNA, the CDR3 is TGTGCCAGCTCTCCGACAGACTACGAGCAGTACTTC.

As concerns this clone: Other DNA variants within this sample encode the same CDR3. The chain uses TRBV18 and TRBJ2-7; 11 nucleotides align to TRBD1. Germline CDR1 and CDR2: KGHSH and LQKENI. The CDR3 is made up of 14 amino acids. V was clipped by 3 bases and J by 2 bases; unmatched bases: 0. In nucleotides, the CDR3 is TGTGCCAGCTCACCGGGACAGGGGGCCTACGAGCAGTACTTC. The encoded protein is CASSPGQGAYEQYF.

This clone was observed once. The V and J genes are TRBV5-1 and TRBJ2-3; TRBD2 matches 8 bases. Trimming at V came to 1 base and at J to 4 bases, leaving 8 bases not matched to a gene. Germline V gene sequence: CDR1 SGHRS, CDR2 YFSETQ. The CDR3 is 16 amino acids. The CDR3 sequence: CASSLLSGSNADTQYF. The CDR3 nucleotides read TGCGCCAGCAGCTTGTTAAGCGGGAGTAACGCAGATACGCAGTATTTT.

Written as DNA, the CDR3 is TGTGCCAGCAGTCGGTCCCCGAACACTGAAGCTTTCTTT. Its translation is CASSRSPNTEAFF. The rearrangement uses TRBV6-5 and TRBJ1-1; D unclear. V gave up 5 bases and J gave up 1 base, with 8 bases separating them. CDR3 length: 13 amino acids. Germline V CDR1 and CDR2: MNHEY, SVGAGI.

The chain couples TRBV2 to TRBJ1-5; D is perhaps TRBD1 (5 bases). The CDR3 runs to 15 residues. Trimming pared 3 bases from V and 0 bases from J, leaving 9 bases between. Germline CDR1 and CDR2: SNHLY and FYNNEI. DNA for the CDR3: TGTGCCAGCAGTGATGGGGGGGTTAGCAATCAGCCCCAGCATTTT. Amino acid sequence: CASSDGGVSNQPQHF.

This chain uses TRBV5-1 with TRBJ1-1; 8 bases align to TRBD1. The V gene end was trimmed by 4 bases and the J gene end by 10 bases; junction bases not matched to a gene: 6. Germline V CDR1 and CDR2: SGHRS, YFSETQ. The CDR3 consists of 12 residues. The DNA for the CDR3 is TGCGCCAGCAGCCCGGACAGGGTTGGAGCTTTCTTT. Translation gives CASSPDRVGAFF.

This clone was picked up a small number of times. V gene TRBV7-9 combines with J gene TRBJ1-4; perhaps TRBD1 as D (5 bases). Trimming stripped 4 bases from V and 6 bases from J, with 15 bases between. Looked up from germline, CDR1 is SEHNR and CDR2 is FQNEAQ (reference sequence). The CDR3 extends over 15 amino acids. CDR3 DNA: TGTGCCAGCAGCTCTCACGACAGTTCCTATGAAAAACTGTTTTTT. It yields the protein CASSSHDSSYEKLFF.

The chain uses TRBV18 and TRBJ2-1; D perhaps matches TRBD2 (6 bases). Deletions cut 3 bases from V and 6 bases from J, with 9 bases between. The CDR3 consists of 13 residues. Per the germline V gene, CDR1 is KGHSH and CDR2 is LQKENI. For the CDR3, the DNA is TGTGCCAGCTCACCCGGGGGAATCAATGAGCAGTTCTTC. This sequence encodes CASSPGGINEQFF.

The V call is TRBV19, the J call TRBJ2-3, with 8 bases lining up with TRBD2. Germline CDR1 and CDR2: LNHDA and SQIVND (reference sequence). The CDR3 has 15 residues. J was trimmed by 2 bases and V by 0 bases; bases with no gene match: 1. The CDR3 reads CASSIEAGATDTQYF. The DNA of the CDR3 is TGTGCCAGTAGTATAGAAGCGGGGGCCACAGATACGCAGTATTTT.

The V gene is TRBV14, the J gene TRBJ2-5, with a tentative D call TRBD2 (6 bases). V was shortened by 4 bases and J by 11 bases, with 26 bases between the two germline ends. Germline-derived CDR1 and CDR2 are SGHDN and FVKESK. This CDR3 is 16 amino acids long. CDR3 sequence: CASSRSPGTGGVEQYF. The CDR3 DNA sequence: TGTGCCAGCAGCCGATCTCCCGGGACCGGGGGTGTGGAGCAGTACTTC.

The V and J genes are TRBV5-1 and TRBJ2-5; 8 bases line up with TRBD1. CDR1 is SGHRS and CDR2 is YFSETQ in the germline V gene. After removal of 1 base from V and 4 bases from J, the junction contained 9 bases not matched to a gene. This CDR3 region has 16 residues. In DNA, the CDR3 is TGCGCCAGCAGCTTGCGAGGTCATCAGGGGGCAGAGACCCAGTACTTC. This encodes CASSLRGHQGAETQYF.